This T cell receptor (beta chain) is from a study of CD8+ T cells in alopecia areata. The CDR3 spans 15 residues. Germline CDR1 and CDR2: LGHNA and YNFKEQ. V gave up 0 bases and J gave up 8 bases, with 14 bases separating them. Once RNA had been extracted, it was reverse transcribed into cDNA to act as the sequencing template. Here immunoSEQ multiplex PCR was the method, and the copy in TCRdb shows in-frame clones only, minus some. Of about 150,000 clones listed, about 89% are singletons. The J gene is TRBJ2-1, the V gene TRBV4-2, with D tentatively TRBD2 (6 bases). Sample: CD8+ T cells sorted from blood, taken at week 0. This receptor was obtained from a human donor with alopecia areata. CDR3 bases: TGTGCCAGCAGCCAAGACCGGGGGTCGGCTCATGAGCAGTTCTTC. Translated: CASSQDRGSAHEQFF.